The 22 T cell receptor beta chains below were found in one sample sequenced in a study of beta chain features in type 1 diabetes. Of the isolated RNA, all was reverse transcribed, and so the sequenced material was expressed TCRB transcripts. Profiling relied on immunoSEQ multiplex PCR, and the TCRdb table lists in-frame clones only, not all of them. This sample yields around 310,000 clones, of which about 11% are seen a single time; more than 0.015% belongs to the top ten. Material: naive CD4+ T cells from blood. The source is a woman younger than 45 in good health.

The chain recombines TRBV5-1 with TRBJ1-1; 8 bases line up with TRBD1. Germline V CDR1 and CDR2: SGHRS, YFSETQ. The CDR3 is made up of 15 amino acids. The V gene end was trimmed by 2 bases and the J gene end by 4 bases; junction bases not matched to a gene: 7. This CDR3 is CASSFTGQGGTEAFF. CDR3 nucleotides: TGCGCCAGCAGCTTCACTGGACAGGGAGGCACTGAAGCTTTCTTT.

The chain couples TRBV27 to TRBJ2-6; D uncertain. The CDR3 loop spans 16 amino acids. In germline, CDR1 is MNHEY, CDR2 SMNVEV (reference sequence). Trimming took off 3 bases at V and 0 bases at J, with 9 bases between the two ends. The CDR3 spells CASSLHGSSGANVLTF. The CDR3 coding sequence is TGTGCCAGCAGTTTGCACGGGTCCTCTGGGGCCAACGTCCTGACTTTC.

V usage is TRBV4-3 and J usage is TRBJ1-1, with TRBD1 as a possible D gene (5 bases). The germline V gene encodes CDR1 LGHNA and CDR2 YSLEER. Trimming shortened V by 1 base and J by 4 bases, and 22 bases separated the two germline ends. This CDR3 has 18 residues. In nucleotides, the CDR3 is TGCGCCAGCAGCCAAGGCCTAATCCTGGGAACCACAGGCACTGAAGCTTTCTTT. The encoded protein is CASSQGLILGTTGTEAFF.

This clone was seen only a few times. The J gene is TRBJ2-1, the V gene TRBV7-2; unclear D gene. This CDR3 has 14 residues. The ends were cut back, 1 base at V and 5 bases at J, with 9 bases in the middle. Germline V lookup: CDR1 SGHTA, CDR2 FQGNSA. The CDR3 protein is CASSLVSTDNEQFF. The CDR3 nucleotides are TGTGCCAGCAGCTTAGTGTCCACAGACAATGAGCAGTTCTTC. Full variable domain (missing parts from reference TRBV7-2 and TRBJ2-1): GAGVSQSPSNKVTEKGKDVELRCDPISGHTALYWYRQSLGQGLEFLIYFQGNSAPDKSGLPSDRFSAERTGGSVSTLTIQRTQQEDSAVYLCASSLVSTDNEQFFGPGTRLTVL.

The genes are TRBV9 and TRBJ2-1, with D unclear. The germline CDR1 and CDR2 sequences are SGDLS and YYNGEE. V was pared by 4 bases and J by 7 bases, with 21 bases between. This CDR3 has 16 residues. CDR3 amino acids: CASSPNILGAGNEQFF. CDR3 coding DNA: TGTGCCAGCAGCCCGAATATTTTGGGCGCTGGTAATGAGCAGTTCTTC.

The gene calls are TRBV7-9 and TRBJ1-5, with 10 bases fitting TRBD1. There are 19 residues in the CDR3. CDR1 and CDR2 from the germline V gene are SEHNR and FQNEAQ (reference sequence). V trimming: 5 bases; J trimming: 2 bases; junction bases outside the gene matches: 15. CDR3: CASSPGQGGSGWGNQPQHF. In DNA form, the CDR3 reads TGTGCCAGCAGCCCTGGACAGGGGGGATCCGGGTGGGGCAATCAGCCCCAGCATTTT.

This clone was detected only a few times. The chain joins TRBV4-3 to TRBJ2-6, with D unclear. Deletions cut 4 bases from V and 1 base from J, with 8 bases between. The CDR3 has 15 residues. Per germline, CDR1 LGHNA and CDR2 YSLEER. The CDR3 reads CASSPSRSGANVLTF. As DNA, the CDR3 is TGCGCCAGCAGCCCTTCGAGGTCTGGGGCCAACGTCCTGACTTTC.

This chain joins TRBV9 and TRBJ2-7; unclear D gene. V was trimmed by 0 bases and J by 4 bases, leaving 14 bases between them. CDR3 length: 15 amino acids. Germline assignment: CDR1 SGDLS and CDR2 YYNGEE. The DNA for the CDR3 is TGTGCCAGCAGCGTAGCCCCCTCGGAGTTGTACGAGCAGTACTTC. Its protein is CASSVAPSELYEQYF.

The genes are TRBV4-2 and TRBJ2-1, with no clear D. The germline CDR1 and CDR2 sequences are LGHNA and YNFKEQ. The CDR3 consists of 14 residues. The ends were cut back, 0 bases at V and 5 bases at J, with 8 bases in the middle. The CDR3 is CASSQDILDNEQFF. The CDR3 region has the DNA TGTGCCAGCAGCCAAGATATCTTAGACAATGAGCAGTTCTTC.

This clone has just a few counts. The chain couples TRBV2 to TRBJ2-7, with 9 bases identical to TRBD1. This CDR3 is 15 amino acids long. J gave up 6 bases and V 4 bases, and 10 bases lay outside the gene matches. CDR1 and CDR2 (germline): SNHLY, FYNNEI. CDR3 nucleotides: TGTGCCAGCAGTGGGGGCATAACAGGGGGCATCGAGCAGTACTTC. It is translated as CASSGGITGGIEQYF.

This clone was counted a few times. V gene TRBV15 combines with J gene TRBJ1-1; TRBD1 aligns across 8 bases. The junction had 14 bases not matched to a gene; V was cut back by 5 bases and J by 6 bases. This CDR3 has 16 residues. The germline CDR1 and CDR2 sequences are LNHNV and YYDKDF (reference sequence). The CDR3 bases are TGTGCCACCAGCCTCACGACCATGGCAGGGGGCTCTGAAGCTTTCTTT. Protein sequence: CATSLTTMAGGSEAFF.

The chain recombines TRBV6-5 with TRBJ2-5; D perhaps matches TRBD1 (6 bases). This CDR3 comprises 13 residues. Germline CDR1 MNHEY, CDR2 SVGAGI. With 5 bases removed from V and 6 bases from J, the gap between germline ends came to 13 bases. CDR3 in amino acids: CASSTGFAKTQYF. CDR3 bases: TGTGCCAGCAGTACAGGGTTCGCAAAGACCCAGTACTTC.

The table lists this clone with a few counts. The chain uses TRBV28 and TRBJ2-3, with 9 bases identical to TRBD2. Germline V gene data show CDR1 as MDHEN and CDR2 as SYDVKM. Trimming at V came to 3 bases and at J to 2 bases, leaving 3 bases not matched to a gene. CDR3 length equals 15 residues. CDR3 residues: CASSFLAGITDTQYF. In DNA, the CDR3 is TGTGCCAGCAGTTTCCTAGCGGGGATCACAGATACGCAGTATTTT. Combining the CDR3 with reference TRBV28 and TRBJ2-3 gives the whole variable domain DVKVTQSSRYLVKRTGEKVFLECVQDMDHENMFWYRQDPGLGLRLIYFSYDVKMKEKGDIPEGYSVSREKKERFSLILESASTNQTSMYLCASSFLAGITDTQYFGPGTRLTVL.

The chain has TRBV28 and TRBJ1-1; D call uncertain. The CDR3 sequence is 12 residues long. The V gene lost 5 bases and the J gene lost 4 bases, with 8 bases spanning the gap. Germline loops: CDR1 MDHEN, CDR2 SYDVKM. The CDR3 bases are TGTGCCAGCAGTGTCGGTACCACTGAAGCTTTCTTT. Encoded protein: CASSVGTTEAFF. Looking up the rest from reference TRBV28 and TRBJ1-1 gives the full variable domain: DVKVTQSSRYLVKRTGEKVFLECVQDMDHENMFWYRQDPGLGLRLIYFSYDVKMKEKGDIPEGYSVSREKKERFSLILESASTNQTSMYLCASSVGTTEAFFGQGTRLTVV.

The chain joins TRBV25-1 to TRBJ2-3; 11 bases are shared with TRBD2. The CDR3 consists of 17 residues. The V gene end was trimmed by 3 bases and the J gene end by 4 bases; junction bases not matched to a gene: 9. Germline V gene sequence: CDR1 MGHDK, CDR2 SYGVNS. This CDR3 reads CASSDPQGLAAADTQYF. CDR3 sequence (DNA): TGTGCCAGCAGTGACCCCCAGGGACTAGCGGCGGCAGATACGCAGTATTTT.

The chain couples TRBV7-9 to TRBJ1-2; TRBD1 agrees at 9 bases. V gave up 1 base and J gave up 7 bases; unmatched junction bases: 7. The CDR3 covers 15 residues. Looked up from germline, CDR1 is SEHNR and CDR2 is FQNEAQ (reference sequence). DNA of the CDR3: TGTGCCAGCAGCTTAGTGTACAGGGGGCATGGTGGCTACACCTTC. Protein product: CASSLVYRGHGGYTF.

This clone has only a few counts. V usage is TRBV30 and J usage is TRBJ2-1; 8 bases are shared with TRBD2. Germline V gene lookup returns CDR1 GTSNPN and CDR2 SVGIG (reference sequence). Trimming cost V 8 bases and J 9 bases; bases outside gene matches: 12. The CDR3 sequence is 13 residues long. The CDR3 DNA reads TGTGCCGGGAAGCGGGAGCCCAAGGGTGAGCAGTTCTTC. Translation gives CAGKREPKGEQFF.

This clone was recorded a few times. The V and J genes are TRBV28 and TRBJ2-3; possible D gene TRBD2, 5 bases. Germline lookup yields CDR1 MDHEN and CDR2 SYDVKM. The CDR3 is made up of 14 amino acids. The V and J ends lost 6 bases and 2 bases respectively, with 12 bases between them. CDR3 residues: CASSPRDFTDTQYF. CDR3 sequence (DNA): TGTGCCAGCAGCCCGAGGGATTTCACAGATACGCAGTATTTT.

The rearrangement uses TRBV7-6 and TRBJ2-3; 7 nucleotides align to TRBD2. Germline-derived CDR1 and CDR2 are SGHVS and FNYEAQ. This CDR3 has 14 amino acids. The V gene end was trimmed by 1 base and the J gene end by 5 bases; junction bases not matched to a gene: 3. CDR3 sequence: CASSLGASGDTQYF. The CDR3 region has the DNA TGTGCCAGCAGCTTAGGTGCTAGCGGAGATACGCAGTATTTT.

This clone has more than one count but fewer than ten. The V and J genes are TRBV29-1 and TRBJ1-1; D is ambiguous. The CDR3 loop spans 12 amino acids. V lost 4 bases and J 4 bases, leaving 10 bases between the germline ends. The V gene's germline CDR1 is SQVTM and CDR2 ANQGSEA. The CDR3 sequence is CSVAGEATEAFF. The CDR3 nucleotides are TGCAGCGTTGCCGGAGAGGCCACTGAAGCTTTCTTT.

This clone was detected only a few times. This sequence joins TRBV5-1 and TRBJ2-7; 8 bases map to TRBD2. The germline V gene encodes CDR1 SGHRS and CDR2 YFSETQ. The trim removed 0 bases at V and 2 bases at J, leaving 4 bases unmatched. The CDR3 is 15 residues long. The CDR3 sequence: CASSLDSGGPYEQYF. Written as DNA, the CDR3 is TGCGCCAGCAGCTTGGATTCGGGAGGGCCCTACGAGCAGTACTTC.

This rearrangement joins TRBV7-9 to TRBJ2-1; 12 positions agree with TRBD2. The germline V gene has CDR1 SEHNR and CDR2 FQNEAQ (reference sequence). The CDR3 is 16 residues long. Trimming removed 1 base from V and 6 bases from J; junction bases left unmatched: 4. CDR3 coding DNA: TGTGCCAGCAGCTTAGTGCTAGCGGGAGGGCCCAATGAGCAGTTCTTC. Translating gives CASSLVLAGGPNEQFF.